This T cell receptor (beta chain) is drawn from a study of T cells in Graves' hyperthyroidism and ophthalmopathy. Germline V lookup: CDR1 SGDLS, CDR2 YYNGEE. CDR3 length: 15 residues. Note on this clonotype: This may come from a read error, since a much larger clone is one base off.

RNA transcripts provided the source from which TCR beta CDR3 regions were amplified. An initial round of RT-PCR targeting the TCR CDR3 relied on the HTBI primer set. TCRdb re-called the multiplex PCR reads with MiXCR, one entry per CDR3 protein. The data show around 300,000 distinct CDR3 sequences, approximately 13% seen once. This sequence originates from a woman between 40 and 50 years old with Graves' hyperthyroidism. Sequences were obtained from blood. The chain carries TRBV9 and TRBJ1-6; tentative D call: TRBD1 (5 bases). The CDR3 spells CAGSVSRGFESPLHF. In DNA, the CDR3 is TGTGCCGGCAGCGTATCGAGGGGTTTTGAGTCACCCCTCCACTTT.